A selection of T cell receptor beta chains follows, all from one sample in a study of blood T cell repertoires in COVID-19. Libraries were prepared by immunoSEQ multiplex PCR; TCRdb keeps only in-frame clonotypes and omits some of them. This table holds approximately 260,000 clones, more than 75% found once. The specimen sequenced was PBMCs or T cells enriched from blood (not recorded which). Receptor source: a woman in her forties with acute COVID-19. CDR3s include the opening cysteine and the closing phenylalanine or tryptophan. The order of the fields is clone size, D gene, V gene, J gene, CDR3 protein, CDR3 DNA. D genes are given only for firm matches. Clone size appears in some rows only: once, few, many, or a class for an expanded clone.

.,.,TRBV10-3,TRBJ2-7,CAISESWGLREQYF,TGTGCCATCAGTGAGTCGTGGGGGCTGAGGGAGCAGTACTTC
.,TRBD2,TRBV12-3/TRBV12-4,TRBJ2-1,CASSLLADNEQFF,TGTGCCAGCAGCCTACTAGCGGACAATGAGCAGTTCTTC
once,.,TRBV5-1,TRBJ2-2,CASSLVPPRGPYTGELFF,TGCGCCAGCAGCTTGGTCCCACCGCGGGGGCCCTACACCGGGGAGCTGTTTTTT
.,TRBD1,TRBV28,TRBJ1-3,CASSLQGANTIYF,TGTGCCAGCAGTTTACAGGGGGCAAACACCATATATTTT
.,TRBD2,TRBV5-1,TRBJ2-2,CASSSWTSEFNTGELFF,TGCGCCAGCAGCTCGTGGACTAGCGAGTTTAACACCGGGGAGCTGTTTTTT
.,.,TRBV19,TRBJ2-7,CASSIVGLDPTYAYEQYF,TGTGCCAGTAGTATAGTCGGTCTAGACCCGACCTATGCCTACGAGCAGTACTTC
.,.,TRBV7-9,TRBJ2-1,CASSLGAAEQFF,TGTGCCAGCAGCTTAGGGGCTGCAGAGCAGTTCTTC
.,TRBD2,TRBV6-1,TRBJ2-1,CASSQAGVVGPYNEQFF,TGTGCCAGCAGTCAAGCGGGAGTGGTAGGTCCCTACAATGAGCAGTTCTTC
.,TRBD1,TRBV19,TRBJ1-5,CASSLDRTSNQPQHF,TGTGCCAGTAGTTTGGACAGGACAAGCAATCAGCCCCAGCATTTT
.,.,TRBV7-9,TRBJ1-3,CASSPDRISGNTIYF,TGTGCCAGCAGCCCCGACAGGATCTCTGGAAACACCATATATTTT
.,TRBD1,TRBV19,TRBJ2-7,CATRTGNYEQYF,TGTGCCACCAGGACAGGGAACTACGAGCAGTACTTC
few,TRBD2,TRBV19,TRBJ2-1,CASSPIPRLANSSYNEQFF,TGTGCCAGTAGCCCCATCCCCCGACTAGCGAATAGCTCCTACAATGAGCAGTTCTTC
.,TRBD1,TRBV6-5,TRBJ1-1,CASSPDRAAQGEAFF,TGTGCCAGCAGCCCGGACAGGGCGGCTCAAGGAGAAGCTTTCTTT
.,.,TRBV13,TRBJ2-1,CASVSNRESPFF,TGTGCCAGCGTCTCAAACCGGGAATCGCCGTTCTTC
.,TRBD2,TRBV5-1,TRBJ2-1,CASTPGLAANEQFF,TGCGCCAGCACCCCGGGACTAGCGGCCAATGAGCAGTTCTTC
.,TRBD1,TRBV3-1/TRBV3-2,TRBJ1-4,CASSTGATNEKLFF,TGTGCCAGCAGCACAGGGGCAACTAATGAAAAACTGTTTTTT
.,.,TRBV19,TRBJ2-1,CASSFGGGSYNEQFF,TGTGCCAGTAGTTTTGGGGGCGGTTCCTACAATGAGCAGTTCTTC
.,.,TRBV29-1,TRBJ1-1,CSAPSHLEGTEAFF,TGCAGCGCCCCGAGTCACTTAGAGGGCACTGAAGCTTTCTTT
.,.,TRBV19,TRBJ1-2,CASSIRYRVNYGYTF,TGTGCCAGTAGTATACGGTACAGGGTTAACTATGGCTACACCTTC
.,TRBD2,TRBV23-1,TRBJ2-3,CASSQSRTSGKNVGADTQYF,TGCGCCAGCAGTCAATCTCGCACTAGCGGAAAAAATGTAGGGGCAGATACGCAGTATTTT
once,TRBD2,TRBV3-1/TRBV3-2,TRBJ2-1,CASSQTRLAGGPGNEQFF,TGTGCCAGCAGCCAGACTAGACTAGCGGGAGGGCCTGGGAATGAGCAGTTCTTC
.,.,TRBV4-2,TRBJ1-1,CASSQDGAGLSTEAFF,TGTGCCAGCAGCCAAGATGGGGCGGGACTTTCCACTGAAGCTTTCTTT
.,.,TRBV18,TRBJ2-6,CASSPLPGLAGGANVLTF,TGTGCCAGCTCACCGCTCCCCGGGTTGGCAGGGGGGGCCAACGTCCTGACTTTC
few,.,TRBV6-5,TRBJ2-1,CASSPGQTSYNEQFF,TGTGCCAGCAGTCCCGGACAGACCTCCTACAATGAGCAGTTCTTC
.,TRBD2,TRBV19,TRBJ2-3,CASNPGLAGALDTQYF,TGTGCCAGTAACCCGGGACTAGCGGGAGCATTGGATACGCAGTATTTT
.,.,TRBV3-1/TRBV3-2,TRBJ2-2,CASSQDERNTGELFF,TGTGCCAGCAGCCAAGATGAGAGGAACACCGGGGAGCTGTTTTTT
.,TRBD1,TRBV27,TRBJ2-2,CASRLGQVPGELFF,TGTGCCAGCAGACTGGGACAGGTCCCCGGGGAGCTGTTTTTT
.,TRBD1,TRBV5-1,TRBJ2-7,CASSLAFAGGSYEQYF,TGCGCCAGCAGCTTGGCGTTTGCAGGGGGCTCCTACGAGCAGTACTTC
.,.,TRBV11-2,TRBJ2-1,CASSLSPQNGDNEQFF,TGTGCCAGCAGCCTTAGCCCCCAGAACGGTGACAATGAGCAGTTCTTC
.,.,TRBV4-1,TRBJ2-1,CASSQEEAEEYNEQFF,TGCGCCAGCAGCCAAGAAGAGGCAGAAGAGTACAATGAGCAGTTCTTC
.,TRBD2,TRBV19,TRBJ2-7,CASSKRTSGSYEQYF,TGTGCCAGTAGTAAACGGACTAGCGGGAGCTACGAGCAGTACTTC
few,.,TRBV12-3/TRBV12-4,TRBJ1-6,CASSWGGNSPLHF,TGTGCCAGCAGTTGGGGGGGGAATTCACCCCTCCACTTT
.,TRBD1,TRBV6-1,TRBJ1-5,CASSETGTGLNQPQHF,TGTGCCAGCAGTGAAACCGGGACAGGACTCAATCAGCCCCAGCATTTT
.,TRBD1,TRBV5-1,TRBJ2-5,CASSHRDRGLETQYF,TGCGCCAGCAGCCACCGGGACAGGGGGCTGGAGACCCAGTACTTC
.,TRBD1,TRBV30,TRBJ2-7,CAWSWDRTYEQYF,TGTGCCTGGAGTTGGGACAGAACCTACGAGCAGTACTTC
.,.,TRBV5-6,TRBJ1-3,CASSPPGAGRGGNTIYF,TGTGCCAGCAGCCCTCCCGGCGCGGGGCGCGGTGGAAACACCATATATTTT
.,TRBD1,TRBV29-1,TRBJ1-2,CSDSDRGLGYTF,TGCAGCGATTCGGACAGGGGGCTTGGCTACACCTTC
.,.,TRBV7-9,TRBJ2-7,CASSTPGEQYF,TGTGCCAGCAGCACGCCAGGTGAGCAGTACTTC
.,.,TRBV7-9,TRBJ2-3,CASSLQGTDTQYF,TGTGCCAGCAGCTTACAGGGCACAGATACGCAGTATTTT
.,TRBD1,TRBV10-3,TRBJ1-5,CAIRATGDNQPQHF,TGTGCCATCCGTGCGACAGGGGACAATCAGCCCCAGCATTTT
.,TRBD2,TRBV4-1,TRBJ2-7,CASSHIPGGARDYEQYF,TGCGCCAGCAGCCATATACCCGGGGGGGCCCGCGATTACGAGCAGTACTTC
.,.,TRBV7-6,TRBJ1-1,CASSLSGGQNTEAFF,TGTGCCAGCAGCTTAAGTGGAGGGCAGAACACTGAAGCTTTCTTT
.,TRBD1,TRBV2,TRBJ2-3,CATRQGSDTQYF,TGTGCCACCCGACAGGGATCAGATACGCAGTATTTT
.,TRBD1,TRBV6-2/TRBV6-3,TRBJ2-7,CASSHRGSAYEQYF,TGTGCCAGCAGTCACAGGGGATCCGCCTACGAGCAGTACTTC
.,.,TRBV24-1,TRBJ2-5,CATSDGSGGQETQYF,TGTGCCACCAGTGACGGTTCAGGGGGGCAAGAGACCCAGTACTTC
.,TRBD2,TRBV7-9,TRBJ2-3,CASSPREAGATDTQYF,TGTGCCAGCAGCCCCCGAGAAGCGGGAGCGACAGATACGCAGTATTTT
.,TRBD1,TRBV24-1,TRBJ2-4,CATSDFQAGGHLYF,TGTGCCACCAGTGATTTTCAGGCAGGGGGACATCTGTACTTC
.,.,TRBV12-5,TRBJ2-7,CASGLGTYEQYF,TGTGCTAGTGGTTTGGGAACATACGAGCAGTACTTC
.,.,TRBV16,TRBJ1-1,CASSQSTLNTEAFF,TGTGCCAGCAGCCAATCCACATTGAACACTGAAGCTTTCTTT